The 22 T cell receptor beta chains below were found in one sample sequenced in a study of T cell responses to AZD1222 COVID-19 vaccine. Generated by immunoSEQ multiplex PCR, the TCRdb table keeps only in-frame clones and is missing some. The data contain roughly 110,000 clones, about nine tenths of them singletons. The sample in question was peripheral blood, obtained on day 0 of AZD1222 vaccination. The receptors were sampled from an adult in good health.

The chain is built from TRBV10-3 and TRBJ2-7; 8 bases fit TRBD1. Trimming took 10 bases from V and 7 from J; bases not matched to a gene: 12. The CDR3 has 13 residues. The germline CDR1 and CDR2 sequences are ENHRY and SYGVKD. The CDR3 nucleotides read TGTGCCAGCAGGGGGCGGGGCGGGGTGGAGCAGTACTTC. Its protein is CASRGRGGVEQYF.

The V gene is TRBV5-1, the J gene TRBJ2-1; 8 bases are a match to TRBD2. Germline V gene sequence: CDR1 SGHRS, CDR2 YFSETQ. After removal of 2 bases from V and 2 bases from J, the junction contained 3 bases not matched to a gene. The CDR3 consists of 15 residues. For the CDR3, the DNA is TGCGCCAGCAGCTTCGGACTAGCACCCTACAATGAGCAGTTCTTC. It specifies CASSFGLAPYNEQFF.

The chain employs TRBV5-4 and TRBJ1-5, with D possibly being TRBD1 (5 bases). The CDR3 contains 13 residues. The V end was cut by 5 bases, the J end by 7 bases, with 13 bases between. Germline V CDR1 and CDR2: SGHNT, YYREEE (reference sequence). The CDR3 nucleotides read TGTGCCAGCAGTTACGAGCGGGGCCAGCCCCAGCATTTT. Translation: CASSYERGQPQHF. The whole variable domain, filled in from reference TRBV5-4 and TRBJ1-5, reads ETGVTQSPTHLIKTRGQQVTLRCSSQSGHNTVSWYQQALGQGPQFIFQYYREEENGRGNFPPRFSGLQFPNYSSELNVNALELDDSALYLCASSYERGQPQHFGDGTRLSIL.

The chain employs TRBV29-1 and TRBJ2-7; 11 nucleotides line up with TRBD1. The CDR3 contains 13 residues. Germline lookup yields CDR1 SQVTM and CDR2 ANQGSEA. J lost 2 bases, V lost 5 bases, and 2 bases had no gene match. In DNA form, the CDR3 reads TGCAGCGTTTTGGGACAGGGGGCCTACGAGCAGTACTTC. Translating it yields CSVLGQGAYEQYF.

J is TRBJ1-2 and V is TRBV4-2, with a possible D match to TRBD1 (5 bases). In germline, CDR1 is LGHNA, CDR2 YNFKEQ. The V end lost 0 bases, the J end lost 1 base, and 6 bases lay between the germline ends. The CDR3 has 14 residues. CDR3 sequence: CASSQDQGNYGYTF. The DNA for the CDR3 is TGTGCCAGCAGCCAAGATCAGGGTAACTATGGCTACACCTTC.

The V call is TRBV4-1, the J call TRBJ2-6, with 9 bases fitting TRBD1. Germline CDR1 and CDR2: MGHRA and YSYEKL. The CDR3 extends over 17 amino acids. V lost 3 bases and J lost 0; bases outside the gene matches: 3. CDR3 in amino acids: CASSQGQGNSGANVLTF. The CDR3 nucleotides read TGCGCCAGCAGCCAGGGACAGGGAAACTCTGGGGCCAACGTCCTGACTTTC.

This chain connects TRBV5-6 to TRBJ2-5; 7 bases map to TRBD2. V gave up 4 bases and J gave up 2 bases; unmatched junction bases: 5. Germline CDR1 is SGHDT and CDR2 is YYEEEE. CDR3 length: 14 residues. CDR3 nucleotide sequence: TGTGCCAGCAGCATTCTAGCGGATCAAGAGACCCAGTACTTC. Its protein product is CASSILADQETQYF.

The CDR3 here is CASSFQGIGQPQHF. The CDR3 DNA follows: TGTGCCAGCAGCTTTCAGGGGATCGGACAGCCCCAGCATTTT. The V gene is TRBV5-6, the J gene TRBJ1-5; D perhaps matches TRBD1 (6 bases). The CDR3 length is 14 residues. CDR1 SGHDT and CDR2 YYEEEE come from the germline V gene. With 2 bases removed from V and 7 bases from J, the gap between germline ends came to 13 bases.

A few counts support this clone. Distinct nucleotide sequences in the sample also encode this CDR3. CDR3 sequence (DNA): TGTGCCAGTAGAACTACAGGGAGAAGCAATCAGCCCCAGCATTTT. Residues: CASRTTGRSNQPQHF. The J gene is TRBJ1-5, the V gene TRBV19; possibly TRBD1 for D (6 bases). The CDR3 length is 15 residues. The V end lost 6 bases, the J end lost 1 base, and 13 bases lay between the germline ends. Germline V gene lookup returns CDR1 LNHDA and CDR2 SQIVND (reference sequence).

The chain has TRBV7-3 and TRBJ2-5, with 8 bases identical to TRBD1. There are 16 residues in the CDR3. Per germline, CDR1 SGHTA and CDR2 FQGTGA. Trimming cost V 3 bases and J 5 bases; bases outside gene matches: 11. CDR3 nucleotides: TGTGCCAGCAGCTTCGCCGGGACAGGCAAAAGGGAGACCCAGTACTTC. It codes for CASSFAGTGKRETQYF.

The rearrangement uses TRBV4-3 and TRBJ2-7; tentatively, D is TRBD1 or TRBD2 (5 bases each). Germline V gives CDR1 LGHNA, CDR2 YSLEER. V dropped 0 bases and J dropped 4 bases, with 13 bases sitting between them. The CDR3 runs 15 residues. This CDR3 is CASSQDTGRMYEQYF. DNA of the CDR3: TGCGCCAGCAGCCAAGATACGGGGCGTATGTACGAGCAGTACTTC.

This sequence joins TRBV19 and TRBJ2-3; no clear D. V dropped 8 bases and J dropped 4 bases, with 13 bases sitting between them. The CDR3 consists of 13 residues. Per the germline V gene, CDR1 is LNHDA and CDR2 is SQIVND (reference sequence). Here the CDR3 DNA reads TGTGCCAGTCAACCCCGGGTTCCAGATACGCAGTATTTT. Translated, it gives CASQPRVPDTQYF.

The V gene is TRBV7-9, the J gene TRBJ1-6, with D possibly being TRBD1 (5 bases). V was trimmed by 7 bases and J by 7 bases, leaving 14 bases between them. Germline CDR1 is SEHNR and CDR2 is FQNEAQ (reference sequence). The CDR3 covers 14 residues. The CDR3 loop reads CASTPGAWNSPLHF. DNA of the CDR3: TGTGCCAGCACACCCGGGGCCTGGAATTCACCCCTCCACTTT.

The chain uses TRBV4-1 and TRBJ1-1; D is undetermined. The ends were cut back, 5 bases at V and 1 base at J, with 8 bases in the middle. This CDR3 region has 13 residues. Germline lookup yields CDR1 MGHRA and CDR2 YSYEKL. CDR3 amino acids: CASSFSQNTEAFF. In DNA form, the CDR3 reads TGCGCCAGCAGCTTTTCACAGAACACTGAAGCTTTCTTT.

This chain connects TRBV24-1 to TRBJ2-1; D call uncertain. This CDR3 contains 13 residues. Trimming shortened V by 5 bases and J by 2 bases, and 6 bases separated the two germline ends. The germline gives CDR1 KGHDR, CDR2 SFDVKD. The CDR3, as DNA: TGTGCCACCAGTGGGCAGACCTACAATGAGCAGTTCTTC. Its protein product is CATSGQTYNEQFF.

The CDR3 loop is CASSLEGRGRNQPQHF. The CDR3 region has the DNA TGTGCCAGCAGCTTAGAGGGCAGGGGACGGAATCAGCCCCAGCATTTT. The chain employs TRBV7-8 and TRBJ1-5; D is possibly TRBD1 (6 bases). The germline V gene has CDR1 SGHVS and CDR2 FQNEAQ. The CDR3 covers 16 residues. The V gene lost 1 base and the J gene lost 4 bases, with 14 bases spanning the gap.

The CDR3 nucleotides are TGTGCCAGCAGCTTGGGGACAGTCCCCGGGAGTACGCAGTATTTT. Its translation: CASSLGTVPGSTQYF. The chain has TRBV5-4 and TRBJ2-3; the D gene could be TRBD1 or TRBD2 (6 bases each). Germline V CDR1 and CDR2: SGHNT, YYREEE (reference sequence). The CDR3 contains 15 residues. Trimming removed 0 bases from V and 8 bases from J, with 16 bases in between.

The J gene is TRBJ2-2, the V gene TRBV6-5; tentatively, D is TRBD1 (5 bases). The V end was cut by 7 bases, the J end by 3 bases, with 15 bases between. Germline V lookup: CDR1 MNHEY, CDR2 SVGAGI. This CDR3 is 15 amino acids long. CDR3 coding DNA: TGTGCCAGCACTCCACAGGCGTCTTACACCGGGGAGCTGTTTTTT. This encodes CASTPQASYTGELFF.

The chain carries TRBV11-2 and TRBJ1-6; no clear D. Germline loops: CDR1 SGHAT, CDR2 FQNNGV. V gave up 1 base and J gave up 7 bases, with 2 bases separating them. The CDR3 spans 12 residues. The CDR3 coding sequence is TGTGCCAGCAGCTTAGTAAATTCACCCCTCCACTTT. Protein: CASSLVNSPLHF.

The chain combines TRBV18 with TRBJ1-5; D unresolved. The CDR3 sequence is 14 residues long. In germline, CDR1 is KGHSH, CDR2 LQKENI. V was cut by 4 bases and J by 6 bases, with 13 bases left in between. The CDR3 DNA reads TGTGCCAGCTCACGGTCTGGGGTAGGTCAGCCCCAGCATTTT. Translating it yields CASSRSGVGQPQHF.

This clone showed up just once. The V call is TRBV5-1, the J call TRBJ2-7; D gene unclear. The V end was cut by 4 bases, the J end by 4 bases, with 12 bases between. Germline V CDR1 and CDR2: SGHRS, YFSETQ. CDR3 length: 13 residues. The CDR3 region is CASSPYYLYEQYF. The CDR3, as DNA: TGCGCCAGCAGCCCCTACTACTTATACGAGCAGTACTTC.

V usage is TRBV18 and J usage is TRBJ1-6; 7 bases line up with TRBD1. After removal of 2 bases from V and 10 bases from J, the junction contained 8 bases not matched to a gene. This CDR3 contains 15 residues. The germline V gene has CDR1 KGHSH and CDR2 LQKENI. DNA of the CDR3: TGTGCCAGCTCACCAATGGGACAGCCCGGGTCACCCCTCCACTTT. Amino acid sequence: CASSPMGQPGSPLHF. Together with reference TRBV18 and TRBJ1-6, the CDR3 gives the full variable domain: NAGVMQNPRHLVRRRGQEARLRCSPMKGHSHVYWYRQLPEEGLKFMVYLQKENIIDESGMPKERFSAEFPKEGPSILRIQQVVRGDSAAYFCASSPMGQPGSPLHFGNGTRLTVT.